Sequencing of this TCR beta chain was carried out in a study of blood T cell repertoires in COVID-19. Background on the study: Samples representing acute and convalescent COVID-19 were sourced from the United States, Italy and Spain.

TCRdb's table, derived via immunoSEQ multiplex PCR, lists solely in-frame clones and lacks some. The sample yields about 26,000 clones, about 77% seen once. The CDR3 contains 13 residues. Germline V gene data show CDR1 as MDHEN and CDR2 as SYDVKM. Trimming stripped 10 bases from V and 4 bases from J, with 16 bases between. The V gene is TRBV28, the J gene TRBJ1-2, with D perhaps matching TRBD1 (5 bases). This receptor was obtained from a man older than 75 with active or convalescent COVID-19. The material sequenced was peripheral blood. The DNA of the CDR3 is TGTGCCACCAAAGCAGGGTTTGTCTATGGCTACACCTTC. Amino acids: CATKAGFVYGYTF.